These T cell receptor beta chains were read from a single sample in a study of T cell changes during pregnancy in multiple sclerosis. The repertoire was sequenced with immunoSEQ multiplex PCR; TCRdb's copy has only in-frame clones and lacks some. The sample has 20,000 to 30,000 clones, around 89% seen once; the top ten hold around 0.79%. The sequences come from CD4+ T cells from peripheral blood mononuclear cells, collected in the first trimester of pregnancy. The receptors were sampled from a female donor in good health, enrolled as a control in a pregnancy study. CDR3s include the opening cysteine and the closing phenylalanine or tryptophan. The D gene is left open where the match is weak. Clone size appears in some rows only: once, few, many, or a class for an expanded clone.

J,V,size,D,CDR3,DNA
TRBJ2-1,TRBV20-1,-,-,CSRGAHNEQFF,TGCAGCCGCGGGGCGCACAATGAGCAGTTCTTC
TRBJ1-4,TRBV30,-,-,CAGYRATNEKLFF,TGTGCCGGTTACAGGGCAACTAATGAAAAACTGTTTTTT
TRBJ2-1,TRBV5-8,-,TRBD1,CASRRGLVGAYNEQFF,TGTGCCAGCAGGAGGGGGCTCGTAGGGGCCTACAATGAGCAGTTCTTC
TRBJ2-3,TRBV9,-,TRBD2,CASSVHTSGRATDTQYF,TGTGCCAGCAGCGTTCATACTAGCGGGAGGGCAACAGATACGCAGTATTTT
TRBJ1-5,TRBV6-1,-,-,CASSEARLWTQRGSFSNQPQHF,TGTGCCAGCAGTGAAGCGCGGCTATGGACCCAAAGGGGGTCCTTTAGCAATCAGCCCCAGCATTTT
TRBJ1-1,TRBV25-1,once,-,CASSEYQGPNTEAFF,TGTGCCAGCAGTGAATACCAGGGGCCAAACACTGAAGCTTTCTTT
TRBJ2-2,TRBV9,-,-,CASSVEATTRTGELFF,TGTGCCAGCAGCGTAGAGGCTACGACTAGGACCGGGGAGCTGTTTTTT
TRBJ1-4,TRBV10-3,-,TRBD1,CAIQGATNEKLFF,TGTGCCATCCAGGGGGCGACTAATGAAAAACTGTTTTTT
TRBJ1-2,TRBV11-2,-,-,CASSLGQNNYGYTF,TGTGCCAGCAGCTTAGGACAGAACAACTATGGCTACACCTTC
TRBJ2-1,TRBV2,once,TRBD2,CASSASSGGSYNEQFF,TGTGCCAGCAGTGCCTCTAGCGGGGGCTCCTACAATGAGCAGTTCTTC
TRBJ1-2,TRBV10-3,once,-,CAIRKEGANYGYTF,TGTGCCATCAGGAAAGAAGGAGCTAACTATGGCTACACCTTC
TRBJ2-2,TRBV5-4,once,-,CASSTGLSAGELFF,TGTGCCAGCAGCACAGGTTTGTCGGCCGGGGAGCTGTTTTTT
TRBJ1-2,TRBV28,-,-,CASSFRVYGYTF,TGTGCCAGCAGTTTTCGCGTGTATGGCTACACCTTC
TRBJ1-1,TRBV6-1,-,-,CASSLFGVTEAFF,TGTGCCAGCAGTTTATTCGGGGTCACTGAAGCTTTCTTT
TRBJ2-3,TRBV18,-,TRBD2,CASSRTSGETDTQYF,TGTGCCAGCTCGCGGACTAGCGGGGAGACAGATACGCAGTATTTT
TRBJ1-1,TRBV5-1,-,-,CASSLNPLGNTEAFF,TGCGCCAGCAGCTTGAACCCCCTAGGGAACACTGAAGCTTTCTTT
TRBJ2-2,TRBV29-1,-,TRBD1,CSAKGARAGELFF,TGCAGCGCCAAGGGGGCTCGGGCCGGGGAGCTGTTTTTT
TRBJ2-7,TRBV7-9,-,-,CASSRTGSPKYF,TGTGCCAGCAGCCGAACGGGGTCCCCGAAGTACTTC
TRBJ2-2,TRBV4-2,-,-,CASSQVWGPDTGELFF,TGTGCCAGCAGCCAAGTGTGGGGGCCAGACACCGGGGAGCTGTTTTTT
TRBJ1-4,TRBV5-5,-,-,CASSLAGAGDEKLFF,TGTGCCAGCAGCTTGGCAGGGGCCGGGGATGAAAAACTGTTTTTT